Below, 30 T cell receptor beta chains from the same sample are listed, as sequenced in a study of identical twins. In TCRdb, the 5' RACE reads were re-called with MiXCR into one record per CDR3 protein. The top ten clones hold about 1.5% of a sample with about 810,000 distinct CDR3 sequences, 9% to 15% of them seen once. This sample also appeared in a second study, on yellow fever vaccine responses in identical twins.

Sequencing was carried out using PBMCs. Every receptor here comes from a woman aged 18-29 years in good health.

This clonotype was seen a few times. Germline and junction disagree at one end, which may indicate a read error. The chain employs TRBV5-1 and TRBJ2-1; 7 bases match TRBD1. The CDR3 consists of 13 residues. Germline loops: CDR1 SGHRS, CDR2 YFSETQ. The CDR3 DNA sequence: TGCGCCAGCAGGTCCGGGACAGCCAATGAACAGTTCTTC. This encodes CASRSGTANEQFF.

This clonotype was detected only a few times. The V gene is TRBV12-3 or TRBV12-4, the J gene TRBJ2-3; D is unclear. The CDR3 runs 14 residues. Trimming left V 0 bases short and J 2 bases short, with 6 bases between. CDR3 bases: TGTGCCAGCAGTTTAGCGACCCCCACAGATACGCAGTATTTT. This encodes CASSLATPTDTQYF.

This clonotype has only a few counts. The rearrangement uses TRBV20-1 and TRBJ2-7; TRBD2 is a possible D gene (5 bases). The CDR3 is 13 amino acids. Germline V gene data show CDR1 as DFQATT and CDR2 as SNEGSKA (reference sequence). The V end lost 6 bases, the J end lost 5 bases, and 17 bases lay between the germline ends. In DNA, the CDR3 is TGCAGTGCCCCGTCAACGGGGAATAACGAGCAGTACGTC. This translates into CSAPSTGNNEQYV.

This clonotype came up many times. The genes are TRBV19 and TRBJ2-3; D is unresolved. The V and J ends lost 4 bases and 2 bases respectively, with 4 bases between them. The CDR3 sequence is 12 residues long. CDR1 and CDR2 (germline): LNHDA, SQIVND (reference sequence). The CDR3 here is CASSTATDTQYF. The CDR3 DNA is TGTGCCAGTAGTACGGCCACAGATACGCAGTATTTT.

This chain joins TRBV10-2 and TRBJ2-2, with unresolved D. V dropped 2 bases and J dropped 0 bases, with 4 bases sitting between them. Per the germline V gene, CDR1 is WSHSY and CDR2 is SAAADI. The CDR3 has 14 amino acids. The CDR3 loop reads CASSEQSNTGELFF. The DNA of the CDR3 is TGCGCCAGCAGTGAGCAGTCGAACACCGGGGAGCTGTTTTTT.

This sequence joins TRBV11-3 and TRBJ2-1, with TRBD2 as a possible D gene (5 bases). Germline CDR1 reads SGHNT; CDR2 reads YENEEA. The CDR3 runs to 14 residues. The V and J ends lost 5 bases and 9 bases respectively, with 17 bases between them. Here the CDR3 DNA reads TGTGCCAGCAGCCCCGGTCACCTAGAGGGTGAGCAGTTCTTC. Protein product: CASSPGHLEGEQFF.

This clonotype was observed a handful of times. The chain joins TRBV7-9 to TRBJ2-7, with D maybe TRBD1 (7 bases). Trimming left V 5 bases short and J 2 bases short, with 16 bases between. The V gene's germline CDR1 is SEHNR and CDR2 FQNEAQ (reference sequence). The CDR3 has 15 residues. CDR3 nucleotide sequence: TGTGCCAGCAGCAACAGACAGGGAGGAGCCTACGAGCAGTACTTC. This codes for CASSNRQGGAYEQYF.

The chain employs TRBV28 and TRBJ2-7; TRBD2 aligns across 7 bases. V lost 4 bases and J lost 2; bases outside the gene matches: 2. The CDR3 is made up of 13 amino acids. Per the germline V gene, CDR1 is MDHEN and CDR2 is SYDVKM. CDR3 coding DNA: TGTGCCAGCAGTTCCAGCGGGGCCTACGAGCAGTACGTC. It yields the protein CASSSSGAYEQYV.

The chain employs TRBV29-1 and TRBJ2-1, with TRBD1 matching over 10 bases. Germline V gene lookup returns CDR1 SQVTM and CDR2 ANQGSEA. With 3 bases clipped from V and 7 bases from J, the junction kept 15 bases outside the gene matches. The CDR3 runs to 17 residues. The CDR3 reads CSVDKGQGLIVRNEQFF. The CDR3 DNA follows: TGCAGCGTTGACAAGGGACAGGGGTTGATAGTGCGGAATGAGCAGTTCTTC.

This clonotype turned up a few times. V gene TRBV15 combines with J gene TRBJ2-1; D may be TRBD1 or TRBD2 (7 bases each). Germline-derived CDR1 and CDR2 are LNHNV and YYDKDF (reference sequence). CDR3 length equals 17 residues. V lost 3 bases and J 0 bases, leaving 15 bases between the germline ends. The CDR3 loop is CATSRGGGQNSYNEQFF. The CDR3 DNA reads TGTGCCACCAGCAGGGGAGGGGGCCAGAACTCCTACAATGAGCAGTTCTTC.

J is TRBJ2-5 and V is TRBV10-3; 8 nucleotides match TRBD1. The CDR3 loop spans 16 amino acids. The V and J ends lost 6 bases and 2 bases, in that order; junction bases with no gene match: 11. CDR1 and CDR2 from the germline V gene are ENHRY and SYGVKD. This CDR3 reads CAISPTDRERQETQYF. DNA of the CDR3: TGTGCCATCAGCCCGACGGACAGGGAGAGGCAAGAGACCCAGTACTTC.

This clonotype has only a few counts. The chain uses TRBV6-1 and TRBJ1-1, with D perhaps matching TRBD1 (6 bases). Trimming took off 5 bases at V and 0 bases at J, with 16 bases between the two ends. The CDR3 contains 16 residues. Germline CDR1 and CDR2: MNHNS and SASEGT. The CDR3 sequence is CASSPTLGQLNTEAFF. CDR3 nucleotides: TGTGCCAGCAGTCCTACCCTCGGACAGTTGAACACTGAAGCTTTCTTT.

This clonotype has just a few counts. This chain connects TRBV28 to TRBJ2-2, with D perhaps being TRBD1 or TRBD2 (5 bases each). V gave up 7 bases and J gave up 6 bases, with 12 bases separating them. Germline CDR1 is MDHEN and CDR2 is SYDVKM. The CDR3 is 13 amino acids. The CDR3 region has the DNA TGTGCCAGCAACATTTTGGGGGCCGGGGAGCTGTTTTTT. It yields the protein CASNILGAGELFF.

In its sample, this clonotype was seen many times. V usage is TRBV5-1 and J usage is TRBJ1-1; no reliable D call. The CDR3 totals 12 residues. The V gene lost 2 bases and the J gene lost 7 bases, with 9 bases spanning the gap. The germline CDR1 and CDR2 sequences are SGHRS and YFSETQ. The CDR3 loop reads CASSFEGGEAFF. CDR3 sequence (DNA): TGCGCCAGCAGCTTTGAGGGAGGTGAAGCTTTCTTT.

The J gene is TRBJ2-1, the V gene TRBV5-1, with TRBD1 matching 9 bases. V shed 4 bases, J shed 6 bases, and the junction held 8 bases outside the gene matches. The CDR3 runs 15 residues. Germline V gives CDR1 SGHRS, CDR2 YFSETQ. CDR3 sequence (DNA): TGCGCCAGCAGCCCAAGGACAGGGGTGGCCAATGAGCAGTTCTTC. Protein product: CASSPRTGVANEQFF.

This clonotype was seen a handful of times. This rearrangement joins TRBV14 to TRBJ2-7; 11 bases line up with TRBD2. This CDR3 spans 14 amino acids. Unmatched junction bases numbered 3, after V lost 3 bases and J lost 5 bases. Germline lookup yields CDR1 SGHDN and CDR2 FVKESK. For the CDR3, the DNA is TGTGCCAGCAGCCATTTAGCGGGAGGGGACGAGCAGTACTTC. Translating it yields CASSHLAGGDEQYF.

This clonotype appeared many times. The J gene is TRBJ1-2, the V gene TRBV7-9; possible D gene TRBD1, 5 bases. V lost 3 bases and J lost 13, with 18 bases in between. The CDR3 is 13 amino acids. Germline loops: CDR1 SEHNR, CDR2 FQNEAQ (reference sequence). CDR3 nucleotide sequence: TGTGCCAGCAGCTTCCGGGACGGAATTCTTGCCACCTTC. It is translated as CASSFRDGILATF.

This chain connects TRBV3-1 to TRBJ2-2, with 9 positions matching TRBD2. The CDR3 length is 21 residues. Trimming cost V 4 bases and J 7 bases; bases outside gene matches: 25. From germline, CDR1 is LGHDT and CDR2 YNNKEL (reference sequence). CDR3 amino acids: CASSPQWTSEWPMETIGELFF. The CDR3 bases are TGTGCCAGCAGCCCCCAGTGGACTAGCGAGTGGCCCATGGAAACCATCGGGGAGCTGTTTTTT.

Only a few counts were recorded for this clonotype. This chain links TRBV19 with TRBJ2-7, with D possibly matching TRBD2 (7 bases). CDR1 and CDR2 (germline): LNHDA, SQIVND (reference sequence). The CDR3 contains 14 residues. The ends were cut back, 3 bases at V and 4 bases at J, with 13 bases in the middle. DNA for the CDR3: TGTGCCAGTAGTATGGCGGGGGCCTATTACGAGCAGTACTTC. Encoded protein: CASSMAGAYYEQYF.

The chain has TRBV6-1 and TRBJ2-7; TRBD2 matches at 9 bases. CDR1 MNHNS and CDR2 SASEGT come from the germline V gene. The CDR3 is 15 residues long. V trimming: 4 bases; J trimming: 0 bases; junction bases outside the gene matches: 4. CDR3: CASSVGLALSYEQYF. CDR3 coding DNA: TGTGCCAGCAGTGTTGGACTAGCGCTCTCCTACGAGCAGTACTTC.

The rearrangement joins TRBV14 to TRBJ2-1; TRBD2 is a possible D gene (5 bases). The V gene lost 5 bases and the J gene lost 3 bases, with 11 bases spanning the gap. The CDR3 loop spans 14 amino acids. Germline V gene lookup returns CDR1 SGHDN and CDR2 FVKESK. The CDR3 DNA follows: TGTGCCAGCAGCTCAACCGGGAACTACAATGAGCAGTTCTTC. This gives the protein CASSSTGNYNEQFF.

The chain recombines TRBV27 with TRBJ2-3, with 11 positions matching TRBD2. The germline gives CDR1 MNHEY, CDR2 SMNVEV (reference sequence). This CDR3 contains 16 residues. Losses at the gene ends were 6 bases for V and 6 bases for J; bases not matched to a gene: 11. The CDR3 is CASSQGGGLAEDTQYF. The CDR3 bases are TGTGCCAGCAGCCAGGGGGGGGGACTAGCGGAGGATACGCAGTATTTT.

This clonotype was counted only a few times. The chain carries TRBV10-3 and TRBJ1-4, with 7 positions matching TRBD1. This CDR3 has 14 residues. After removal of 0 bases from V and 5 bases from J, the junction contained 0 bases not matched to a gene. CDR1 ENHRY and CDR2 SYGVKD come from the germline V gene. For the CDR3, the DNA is TGTGCCATCAGTGAGTCGACAGGGAATGAAAAACTGTTTTTT. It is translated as CAISESTGNEKLFF.

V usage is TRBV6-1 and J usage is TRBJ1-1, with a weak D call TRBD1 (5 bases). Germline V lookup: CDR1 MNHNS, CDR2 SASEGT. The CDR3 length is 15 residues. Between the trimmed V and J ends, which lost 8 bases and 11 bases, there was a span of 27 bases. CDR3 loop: CASLPPGRRWDEAFF. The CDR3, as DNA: TGTGCCAGCCTACCTCCGGGACGACGTTGGGACGAGGCTTTCTTT.

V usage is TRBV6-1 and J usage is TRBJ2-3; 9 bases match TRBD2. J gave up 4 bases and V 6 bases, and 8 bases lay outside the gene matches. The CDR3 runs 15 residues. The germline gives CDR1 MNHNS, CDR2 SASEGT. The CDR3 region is CASSARRGGPDTQYF. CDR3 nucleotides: TGTGCCAGCAGCGCACGGCGGGGGGGCCCAGATACGCAGTATTTT.

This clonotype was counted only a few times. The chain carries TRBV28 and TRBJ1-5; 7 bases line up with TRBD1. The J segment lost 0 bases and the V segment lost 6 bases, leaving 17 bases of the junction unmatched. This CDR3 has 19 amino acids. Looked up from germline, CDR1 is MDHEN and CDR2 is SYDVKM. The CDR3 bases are TGTGCCAGCAGCGCTCCGGGACAGAACTTTCAGTATAGCAATCAGCCCCAGCATTTT. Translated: CASSAPGQNFQYSNQPQHF.

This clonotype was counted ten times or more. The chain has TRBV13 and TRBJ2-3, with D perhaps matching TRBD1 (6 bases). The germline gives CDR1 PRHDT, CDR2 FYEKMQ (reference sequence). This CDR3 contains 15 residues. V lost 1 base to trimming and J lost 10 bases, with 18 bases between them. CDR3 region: CASSLARGRTVPQYF. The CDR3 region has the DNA TGTGCCAGCAGCTTAGCCCGGGGTCGGACAGTACCGCAGTATTTT. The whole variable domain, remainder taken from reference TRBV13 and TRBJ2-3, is AAGVIQSPRHLIKEKRETATLKCYPIPRHDTVYWYQQGPGQDPQFLISFYEKMQSDKGSIPDRFSAQQFSDYHSELNMSSLELGDSALYFCASSLARGRTVPQYFGPGTRLTVL.

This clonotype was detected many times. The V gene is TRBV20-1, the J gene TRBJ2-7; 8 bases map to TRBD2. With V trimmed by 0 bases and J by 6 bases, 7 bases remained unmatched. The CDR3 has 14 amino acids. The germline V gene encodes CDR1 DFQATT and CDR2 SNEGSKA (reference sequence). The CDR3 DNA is TGCAGTGCTAGAGAACAGCGGGAGTATTCCGAGCAGTACTTC. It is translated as CSAREQREYSEQYF.

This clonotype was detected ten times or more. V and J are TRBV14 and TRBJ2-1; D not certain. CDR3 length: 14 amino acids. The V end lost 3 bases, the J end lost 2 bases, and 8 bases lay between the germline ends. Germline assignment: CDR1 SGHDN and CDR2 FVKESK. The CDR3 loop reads CASSQVIAYNEQFF. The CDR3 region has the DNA TGTGCCAGCAGCCAGGTTATAGCCTACAATGAGCAGTTCTTC.

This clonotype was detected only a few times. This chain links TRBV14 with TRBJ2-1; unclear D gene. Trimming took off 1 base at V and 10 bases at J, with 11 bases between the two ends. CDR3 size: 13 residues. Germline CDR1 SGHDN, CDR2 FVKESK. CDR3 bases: TGTGCCAGCAGCCAAGCAGGCAATAGCGAGCAGTTCTTC. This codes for CASSQAGNSEQFF.